This T cell receptor beta chain comes out of a study of regulatory T cells in long-lasting Graves disease. Study-wide context: Antithyroid drug intake by newly diagnosed Graves' patients had lasted under 3 months. The study, taken as a whole, reports: Persistent disease was characterized by preferential usage of TRBV28, TRBJ1-2 and TRBJ2-5.

This CDR3 region has 15 residues. From germline, CDR1 is SGDLS and CDR2 YYNGEE. V shed 0 bases and J 8 bases; nucleotides not matched to a gene: 7. As for time point: newly diagnosed GD, antithyroid drugs for less than 3 months. TCR sequences were obtained from RNA taken from PBMCs. Libraries of TCR beta came from iRepertoire HTBI primers plus Arm-PCR of CDR3 regions. Using its own MiXCR run on the multiplex PCR reads, TCRdb lists one record per CDR3 protein. The sample includes about 610,000 distinct CDR3 sequences, approximately 16% seen only once; the top ten take 9.5% to 15%. With regard to this clonotype: Antigen unknown.

The same sample was also used in a study of T cells in Graves' hyperthyroidism and ophthalmopathy.

The sequences come from peripheral blood mononuclear cells (PBMCs), collected at new diagnosis, from a patient treated with antithyroid drugs. This receptor was obtained from a man younger than 35 with Graves disease. This chain uses TRBV9 with TRBJ2-1, with 8 nucleotides matching TRBD2. CDR3 amino acids: CASSVGGLVFDEQFF. The CDR3 DNA sequence: TGTGCCAGCAGCGTAGGGGGACTAGTGTTCGATGAGCAGTTCTTC.